These 20 T cell receptor beta chains were sequenced from one sample in a study of cytomegalovirus exposure and HLA in healthy donors. With 60 Vbeta and 13 Jbeta primers, the PCR was carried out. The data were produced by immunoSEQ multiplex PCR, yet TCRdb's version contains in-frame clones alone and is incomplete. This repertoire shows 100,000 to 140,000 clones, roughly 70% found once; its top ten account for approximately 15%. Input material: PBMCs. All receptors come from a woman in her 40s in good health and CMV-seropositive.

The V call is TRBV7-6, the J call TRBJ2-7; a weak D match, TRBD1 (6 bases). V gave up 2 bases and J gave up 4 bases, with 6 bases separating them. The germline CDR1 and CDR2 sequences are SGHVS and FNYEAQ. The CDR3 runs to 12 residues. The CDR3 DNA follows: TGTGCCAGCAGCTTAACAGGGTACGAGCAGTACTTC. Translating it yields CASSLTGYEQYF.

CDR3 nucleotide sequence: TGTGCCAGCCTAACAGGGGCCATGTATGGCTACACCTTC. This sequence encodes CASLTGAMYGYTF. The V and J genes are TRBV6-1 and TRBJ1-2; 7 positions match TRBD1. J gave up 5 bases and V 8 bases, and 8 bases lay outside the gene matches. The CDR3 is made up of 13 amino acids. Germline CDR1 and CDR2: MNHNS and SASEGT.

This clone was detected a few times. The CDR3 DNA follows: TGTGCCAGCAGCCTCTACCACGGACTAGCGGCCCAAGAGACCCAGTACTTC. Amino acid sequence: CASSLYHGLAAQETQYF. The rearrangement links TRBV14 to TRBJ2-5; 10 bases agree with TRBD2. Germline V gives CDR1 SGHDN, CDR2 FVKESK. With 4 bases clipped from V and 1 base from J, the junction kept 9 bases outside the gene matches. The CDR3 loop spans 17 amino acids. Using reference TRBV14 and TRBJ2-5 for the parts outside the CDR3, the full variable domain is EAGVTQFPSHSVIEKGQTVTLRCDPISGHDNLYWYRRVMGKEIKFLLHFVKESKQDESGMPNNRFLAERTGGTYSTLKVQPAELEDSGVYFCASSLYHGLAAQETQYFGPGTRLLVL.

This clone has only one observation. CDR3 coding DNA: TGCGCCAGCAGCTTGGCCAGGGTCAGCGGGCCCCAAGAGACCCAGTACTTC. This codes for CASSLARVSGPQETQYF. V is TRBV5-1 and J is TRBJ2-5; D perhaps matches TRBD2 (6 bases). In germline, CDR1 is SGHRS, CDR2 YFSETQ. The CDR3 runs 17 residues. The germline V and J ends were trimmed by 0 bases and 1 base, with 16 bases remaining between them.

This sequence joins TRBV6-5 and TRBJ2-7; D not certain. With 0 bases removed from V and 2 bases from J, the gap between germline ends came to 8 bases. CDR1 is MNHEY and CDR2 is SVGAGI in the germline V gene. The CDR3 sequence is 14 residues long. The CDR3 DNA reads as TGTGCCAGCAGTTACTCTGGGCCCACCTACGAGCAGTACTTC. Translation: CASSYSGPTYEQYF.

The rearrangement uses TRBV7-3 and TRBJ1-3, with D possibly matching TRBD1 (6 bases). The CDR3 runs to 16 residues. V was shortened by 4 bases and J by 4 bases, with 17 bases between the two germline ends. Germline-derived CDR1 and CDR2 are SGHTA and FQGTGA. For the CDR3, the DNA is TGTGCCAGCAGCTACGGACCAGGGGCGGCGGGAAACACCATATATTTT. This translates into CASSYGPGAAGNTIYF.

This chain connects TRBV13 to TRBJ1-4, with a possible D match to TRBD1 (5 bases). Trimming cost V 4 bases and J 8 bases, with 14 bases left between them. CDR1 and CDR2 from the germline V gene are PRHDT and FYEKMQ (reference sequence). The CDR3 is 14 residues long. CDR3 in amino acids: CASSSQGGGEKLFF. The CDR3 DNA sequence: TGTGCCAGCAGCTCGCAGGGAGGTGGCGAAAAACTGTTTTTT.

The count of this clone is one. The rearrangement joins TRBV6-1 to TRBJ1-1, with a tentative D call TRBD1 (5 bases). Trimming cost V 2 bases and J 0 bases, with 16 bases left between them. The germline gives CDR1 MNHNS, CDR2 SASEGT. This CDR3 contains 17 residues. As DNA, the CDR3 is TGTGCCAGCAGTGAACTCGTTCTACAGGCCTTGAACACTGAAGCTTTCTTT. Amino acid sequence: CASSELVLQALNTEAFF.

The J gene is TRBJ2-7, the V gene TRBV10-1; D is ambiguous. Trimming pared 3 bases from V and 0 bases from J, leaving 6 bases between. The germline V gene has CDR1 WNHNN and CDR2 SYGVQD (reference sequence). This CDR3 has 13 amino acids. The DNA of the CDR3 is TGCGCCAGCAGTGACAGAAACTCCTACGAGCAGTACTTC. Amino acids: CASSDRNSYEQYF.

The genes are TRBV19 and TRBJ1-5; D remains ambiguous. The length of the CDR3 is 15 residues. CDR1 is LNHDA and CDR2 is SQIVND in the germline V gene (reference sequence). The V gene lost 5 bases and the J gene lost 2 bases, with 13 bases spanning the gap. This CDR3 is CASSAPTGGNQPQHF. The CDR3 region has the DNA TGTGCCAGTAGTGCCCCGACCGGGGGCAATCAGCCCCAGCATTTT.

The chain carries TRBV6-6 and TRBJ2-7; D may be TRBD2 (5 bases). The CDR3 runs 16 residues. The germline V and J ends were trimmed by 0 bases and 2 bases, with 14 bases remaining between them. Germline loops: CDR1 MNHNY, CDR2 SVGAGI (reference sequence). The CDR3 DNA follows: TGTGCCAGCAGTTACTCGGATCGGGGAGCCACCTACGAGCAGTACTTC. This encodes CASSYSDRGATYEQYF.

This chain joins TRBV10-3 and TRBJ2-1, with TRBD1 identical over 7 bases. The junction had 10 bases not matched to a gene; V was cut back by 6 bases and J by 8 bases. There are 14 residues in the CDR3. Germline V gene sequence: CDR1 ENHRY, CDR2 SYGVKD. In nucleotides, the CDR3 is TGTGCCATCAGCATGACAGGGATTGGCGATGAGCAGTTCTTC. This gives the protein CAISMTGIGDEQFF.

The chain uses TRBV9 and TRBJ1-1, with D possibly being TRBD1 (5 bases). Germline CDR1 SGDLS, CDR2 YYNGEE. The CDR3 totals 13 residues. The V and J ends lost 0 bases and 5 bases respectively, with 8 bases between them. The CDR3 nucleotides are TGTGCCAGCAGCGTAGGGGGCTTAACTGAAGCTTTCTTT. Protein product: CASSVGGLTEAFF.

The chain is built from TRBV6-1 and TRBJ2-5, with 15 bases lining up with TRBD2. The CDR3 is 15 residues long. Per germline, CDR1 MNHNS and CDR2 SASEGT. J gave up 5 bases and V 6 bases, and 4 bases lay outside the gene matches. DNA for the CDR3: TGTGCCAGCAGACCCGGGACTAGCGGGGGGGAGACCCAGTACTTC. It translates to CASRPGTSGGETQYF.

The V gene is TRBV11-2, the J gene TRBJ2-5, with a tentative D call TRBD1 (5 bases). The CDR3 has 14 amino acids. CDR1 SGHAT and CDR2 FQNNGV come from the germline V gene. Trimming took 3 bases from V and 1 from J, leaving 9 bases between them. CDR3: CASSFDSFQETQYF. CDR3 nucleotide sequence: TGTGCCAGCAGCTTCGACAGTTTCCAAGAGACCCAGTACTTC.

J is TRBJ2-1 and V is TRBV18; TRBD2 matches 10 bases. The CDR3 has 16 amino acids. From germline, CDR1 is KGHSH and CDR2 LQKENI. V was pared by 6 bases and J by 9 bases, with 14 bases of the junction left unmatched. CDR3 amino acids: CASSLVVVAGGSEQFF. The CDR3 region has the DNA TGTGCCAGCTCTCTCGTTGTAGTAGCGGGGGGCAGTGAGCAGTTCTTC.

The gene calls are TRBV2 and TRBJ2-2; unclear D gene. V shed 6 bases and J shed 6 bases, with 8 bases lying between them. CDR1 is SNHLY and CDR2 is FYNNEI in the germline V gene. The CDR3 consists of 12 residues. This CDR3 is CASRVTPGELFF. The CDR3 DNA reads as TGTGCCAGCAGAGTAACACCCGGGGAGCTGTTTTTT. Based on the CDR3 plus reference TRBV2 and TRBJ2-2, the full variable domain is EPEVTQTPSHQVTQMGQEVILRCVPISNHLYFYWYRQILGQKVEFLVSFYNNEISEKSEIFDDQFSVERPDGSNFTLKIRSTKLEDSAMYFCASRVTPGELFFGEGSRLTVL.

The gene calls are TRBV6-6 and TRBJ2-7, with D maybe TRBD1 (5 bases). The CDR3 is 13 amino acids. The V gene's germline CDR1 is MNHNY and CDR2 SVGAGI (reference sequence). V was cut by 3 bases and J by 2 bases, with 8 bases left in between. Here the CDR3 DNA reads TGTGCCAGCAGTTATGACAGAACCTACGAGCAGTACTTC. This gives the protein CASSYDRTYEQYF.

The gene calls are TRBV11-2 and TRBJ2-5, with TRBD2 identical over 11 bases. Germline values: CDR1 SGHAT, CDR2 FQNNGV. The CDR3 runs 18 residues. V shed 2 bases, J shed 1 base, and the junction held 9 bases outside the gene matches. The CDR3 region is CASSLRGTSGGFQETQYF. The CDR3 DNA reads TGTGCCAGCAGCTTAAGGGGGACTAGCGGAGGGTTCCAAGAGACCCAGTACTTC. Drawing the rest from reference TRBV11-2 and TRBJ2-5, the complete variable domain is EAGVAQSPRYKIIEKRQSVAFWCNPISGHATLYWYQQILGQGPKLLIQFQNNGVVDDSQLPKDRFSAERLKGVDSTLKIQPAKLEDSAVYLCASSLRGTSGGFQETQYFGPGTRLLVL.

The chain uses TRBV6-5 and TRBJ1-2, with D tentatively TRBD1 (6 bases). Trimming cost V 6 bases and J 8 bases, with 13 bases left between them. Per the germline V gene, CDR1 is MNHEY and CDR2 is SVGAGI. This CDR3 region has 12 residues. The CDR3 spells CASRPKQGGYTF. The DNA for the CDR3 is TGTGCCAGCAGACCAAAACAGGGAGGCTACACCTTC.